A selection of T cell receptor beta chains follows, all from one sample in a study of blood T cell repertoires in COVID-19. Only in-frame clones appear in the TCRdb table, and some are missing; sequencing was by immunoSEQ multiplex PCR. The sample holds roughly 200,000 clones, approximately 88% seen once. Sequencing was performed on peripheral blood. The receptors were sampled from a woman between 40 and 55 years old with COVID-19, enrolled during active disease. CDR3s include the opening cysteine and the closing phenylalanine or tryptophan. A D gene is named only where the DNA matches it firmly. Clone size is not always given. Where it is, it says once, few, many or a class for expanded clones.

V: TRBV19
size: .
J: TRBJ1-4
D: .
DNA: TGTGCCAGTAGTCCTAATCCGGGAATCACGGAAAAACTGTTTTTT
CDR3: CASSPNPGITEKLFF

V: TRBV9
size: .
J: TRBJ2-5
D: TRBD2
DNA: TGTGCCAGCAGCGTAAGGACTAGCGGTTTAGGAGAGACCCAGTACTTC
CDR3: CASSVRTSGLGETQYF

V: TRBV4-1
size: .
J: TRBJ1-5
D: TRBD1
DNA: TGCGCCAGCAGCCGAGCGCCAGGGGGCGTAGGTCAGCCCCAGCATTTT
CDR3: CASSRAPGGVGQPQHF

V: TRBV29-1
size: once
J: TRBJ2-3
D: TRBD2
DNA: TGCAGCTCCGGGCCTAGCGGGGGGGCCGGGACAGATACGCAGTATTTT
CDR3: CSSGPSGGAGTDTQYF

V: TRBV18
size: .
J: TRBJ2-7
D: TRBD1
DNA: TGTGCCAGCTCACCACTGGGGACAGGTGTCTACGAGCAGTACTTC
CDR3: CASSPLGTGVYEQYF

V: TRBV10-3
size: few
J: TRBJ1-1
D: .
DNA: TGTGCCATCAGTGAAGCGGGGAACACTGAAGCTTTCTTT
CDR3: CAISEAGNTEAFF

V: TRBV6-1
size: .
J: TRBJ1-5
D: .
DNA: TGTGCCAGCAGTGAACCTCGGGGTCCCACTCGCAATCAGCCCCAGCATTTT
CDR3: CASSEPRGPTRNQPQHF

V: TRBV28
size: .
J: TRBJ1-2
D: TRBD1
DNA: TGTGCCAGCAAAGGCAGGGGGCAACCCTATGGCTACACCTTC
CDR3: CASKGRGQPYGYTF

V: TRBV21-1
size: .
J: TRBJ2-1
D: .
DNA: TGTGCCAGCAGCAAAGTTCAAGCGGGACTATACAATGAGCAGTTCTTC
CDR3: CASSKVQAGLYNEQFF

V: TRBV5-1
size: .
J: TRBJ2-3
D: .
DNA: TGCGCCAGCAGCCCACCCGGGGTCGGCACAGATACGCAGTATTTT
CDR3: CASSPPGVGTDTQYF

V: TRBV3-1/TRBV3-2
size: .
J: TRBJ2-5
D: TRBD1
DNA: TGTGCCAGCAGCAATAAGGGACAGTACCGAGAGACCCAGTACTTC
CDR3: CASSNKGQYRETQYF

V: TRBV9
size: .
J: TRBJ2-7
D: TRBD2
DNA: TGTGCCAGCAGCTCCCCCGGGACTAGCGGGGTAAGGGAGCAGTACTTC
CDR3: CASSSPGTSGVREQYF

V: TRBV18
size: .
J: TRBJ2-6
D: TRBD1
DNA: TGTGCCAGCTCACCCCGGACAGGGAGGTCTGGGGCCAACGTCCTGACTTTC
CDR3: CASSPRTGRSGANVLTF

V: TRBV2
size: .
J: TRBJ1-5
D: TRBD1
DNA: TGTGCCAGCAGTGACCCAGGGGGATCCAATCAGCCCCAGCATTTT
CDR3: CASSDPGGSNQPQHF

V: TRBV27
size: .
J: TRBJ1-5
D: .
DNA: TGTGCCAGCAGTCCCCAAGGGGGGGTGTGGAGCAATCAGCCCCAGCATTTT
CDR3: CASSPQGGVWSNQPQHF

V: TRBV5-4
size: .
J: TRBJ2-3
D: .
DNA: TGTGCCAGCCCAAGGAGGCGGGATAGCACAGATACGCAGTATTTT
CDR3: CASPRRRDSTDTQYF

V: TRBV27
size: .
J: TRBJ1-1
D: .
DNA: TGTGCCAGCAGTCCGGGGTCCACGGGGAACACTGAAGCTTTCTTT
CDR3: CASSPGSTGNTEAFF

V: TRBV3-1/TRBV3-2
size: .
J: TRBJ1-1
D: TRBD1
DNA: TGTGCCAGCAGCCAATCGACACCGGGACAGACGGGGGTGGAAGCTTTCTTT
CDR3: CASSQSTPGQTGVEAFF

V: TRBV27
size: .
J: TRBJ1-1
D: TRBD1
DNA: TGTGCCAGCTCTAGAACAGGGGCTGAAGCTTTCTTT
CDR3: CASSRTGAEAFF

V: TRBV5-1
size: .
J: TRBJ1-2
D: .
DNA: TGCGCCAGCAGCCCTAGGAGCGGGCTCTATGGCTACACCTTC
CDR3: CASSPRSGLYGYTF

V: TRBV6-2/TRBV6-3
size: .
J: TRBJ2-4
D: TRBD2
DNA: TGTGCCAGCAGTTACTCGATTGGTTCGGCTAGCGGAAACATTCAGTACTTC
CDR3: CASSYSIGSASGNIQYF

V: TRBV6-1
size: once
J: TRBJ2-2
D: .
DNA: TGTGCCAGCAGTGAATTTCGAGGAACCGGGGAGCTGTTTTTT
CDR3: CASSEFRGTGELFF

V: TRBV6-5
size: .
J: TRBJ1-4
D: .
DNA: TGTGCCAGCAGTTACGGGGGGGAGAATGAAAAACTGTTTTTT
CDR3: CASSYGGENEKLFF

V: TRBV19
size: few
J: TRBJ1-5
D: .
DNA: TGTGCCAGTACTTGGACAGTTCCGTGGAATCAGCCCCAGCATTTT
CDR3: CASTWTVPWNQPQHF

V: TRBV19
size: .
J: TRBJ2-2
D: .
DNA: TGTGCCAGTAGTAGGTGGAGGGCCGGGGAGCTGTTTTTT
CDR3: CASSRWRAGELFF

V: TRBV28
size: .
J: TRBJ1-2
D: .
DNA: TGTGCCAGCCCCCAGTATGGGGGGAGGGCTAACTATGGCTACACCTTC
CDR3: CASPQYGGRANYGYTF

V: TRBV27
size: .
J: TRBJ1-2
D: .
DNA: TGTGCCAGCAGTTCGGGACACGACTATGGCTACACCTTC
CDR3: CASSSGHDYGYTF

V: TRBV9
size: .
J: TRBJ2-2
D: TRBD1
DNA: TGTGCCAGCAGCCCCCGGACAGGGAAAACCGGGGAGCTGTTTTTT
CDR3: CASSPRTGKTGELFF

V: TRBV7-9
size: .
J: TRBJ2-7
D: TRBD1
DNA: TGTGCCAGCAGTTCGGACAGGAACGAGCAGTACTTC
CDR3: CASSSDRNEQYF

V: TRBV3-1/TRBV3-2
size: .
J: TRBJ2-5
D: TRBD1
DNA: TGTGCCAGCAGTCTTACAGGGGCTCCAGAGACCCAGTACTTC
CDR3: CASSLTGAPETQYF

V: TRBV5-5
size: .
J: TRBJ1-5
D: .
DNA: TGTGCCAGCAGCTTCGGACTTCGTACCCATCAGCCCCAGCATTTT
CDR3: CASSFGLRTHQPQHF

V: TRBV19
size: .
J: TRBJ2-1
D: .
DNA: TGTGCCAGTAGTCGGGGCTCCTACAATGAGCAGTTCTTC
CDR3: CASSRGSYNEQFF

V: TRBV1
size: .
J: TRBJ1-2
D: .
DNA: TGCACCAGCAGCCAGTCCCGGGACAGGGGGGACTATGGCTACACCTTC
CDR3: CTSSQSRDRGDYGYTF

V: TRBV3-1/TRBV3-2
size: few
J: TRBJ1-4
D: TRBD1
DNA: TGTGCCAGCAGCCCCACAGGGGGCGGTCGAGGAAAACTGTTTTTT
CDR3: CASSPTGGGRGKLFF

V: TRBV27
size: .
J: TRBJ2-5
D: TRBD2
DNA: TGTGCCAGCAGTCCGAGGGGACTAGCGGGCCTGGAGACCCAGTACTTC
CDR3: CASSPRGLAGLETQYF

V: TRBV24-1
size: .
J: TRBJ1-5
D: TRBD1
DNA: TGTGCCACCTCATCCTCAGGGGGAGATGGAAGAGGGGGTTATAGCAATCAGCCCCAGCATTTT
CDR3: CATSSSGGDGRGGYSNQPQHF

V: TRBV5-1
size: .
J: TRBJ1-5
D: .
DNA: TGCGCCAGCAGCCCGAGAGGTTCGGAAAGCAATCAGCCCCAGCATTTT
CDR3: CASSPRGSESNQPQHF

V: TRBV27
size: .
J: TRBJ2-1
D: .
DNA: TGTGCCAGCAGTGCGGCTAGCCGGGACAATGAGCAGTTCTTC
CDR3: CASSAASRDNEQFF

V: TRBV9
size: .
J: TRBJ1-3
D: TRBD1
DNA: TGTGCCAGCAGTCAGGGGGGAGGAAACACCATATATTTT
CDR3: CASSQGGGNTIYF

V: TRBV6-1
size: .
J: TRBJ2-7
D: TRBD1
DNA: TGTGCCAGCAGTGAAGTGGGGACAGGGGCCTACGAGCAGTACTTC
CDR3: CASSEVGTGAYEQYF

V: TRBV6-1
size: .
J: TRBJ2-7
D: .
DNA: TGTGCCAGCAGTGACGCAACACACGAGCAGTACTTC
CDR3: CASSDATHEQYF

V: TRBV9
size: .
J: TRBJ1-6
D: TRBD1
DNA: TGTGCCAGCAGCCCCCGACAGGGGGTAGCGTTTGATTCACCCCTCCACTTT
CDR3: CASSPRQGVAFDSPLHF

V: TRBV5-1
size: many
J: TRBJ2-3
D: TRBD2
DNA: TGCGCCAGCAGCTTGGGGGTGGGAGGGCCGACAGATACGCAGTATTTT
CDR3: CASSLGVGGPTDTQYF

V: TRBV29-1
size: .
J: TRBJ1-4
D: .
DNA: TGCAGCGTCCAGACTGAATGGTCTAATGAAAAACTGTTTTTT
CDR3: CSVQTEWSNEKLFF

V: TRBV29-1
size: .
J: TRBJ2-2
D: .
DNA: TGCAGCGCTCTCACCGGGGAGCTGTTTTTT
CDR3: CSALTGELFF